This T cell receptor beta chain comes out of a study of CD8+CD57+ T cells in acquired aplastic anemia. Study details: On average, sorted CD4+ and CD8+ cells gave 2.5 to 4 ug of DNA. Findings and caveats of the study: About 30 CD8+ CDR3 sequences occurred in both the patients and the controls.

The CDR3 sequence is 11 residues long. The V end lost 6 bases, the J end lost 6 bases, and 7 bases lay between the germline ends. Germline CDR1 SNHLY, CDR2 FYNNEI. TCR beta VDJ combinations and CDR3 sequences were profiled from genomic DNA. One entry per CDR3 protein, called by TCRdb with MiXCR from the reads. The sample gives tens of thousands of distinct CDR3 sequences, about two thirds of which show up once; 30% to 40% is in the top ten. This clonotype appeared a single time. What it binds is unknown. This rearrangement joins TRBV2 to TRBJ2-3, with unresolved D. Specimen: sorted CD4+, CD8+, or CD8+CD57+ T cells (not recorded which) from PBMCs. This sequence originates from a human donor in good health, serving as a control. The CDR3 loop reads CASRLQDTQYF. The DNA of the CDR3 is TGTGCCAGCAGGCTCCAGGATACGCAGTATTTT.